This T cell receptor (beta chain) is drawn from a study of blood T cell repertoires in COVID-19. The V and J ends lost 3 bases and 9 bases respectively, with 12 bases between them. The length of the CDR3 is 13 residues. Germline V gives CDR1 MNHEY, CDR2 SMNVEV (reference sequence). The repertoire was sequenced with immunoSEQ multiplex PCR; TCRdb's copy has only in-frame clones and lacks some. The table shows a few hundred thousand clones, with more than 75% occurring only once. Participants spanned ages roughly 18 to 95 years and resided in around 25 US areas. Sequenced sample: PBMCs or T cells enriched from blood (not recorded which). This TCR derives from a middle-aged woman with acute COVID-19. The V and J genes are TRBV27 and TRBJ2-1; tentatively, D is TRBD2 (5 bases). CDR3 nucleotide sequence: TGTGCCAGCAGTTTTTCGGGAATGAGTGAGCAGTTCTTC. It yields the protein CASSFSGMSEQFF.